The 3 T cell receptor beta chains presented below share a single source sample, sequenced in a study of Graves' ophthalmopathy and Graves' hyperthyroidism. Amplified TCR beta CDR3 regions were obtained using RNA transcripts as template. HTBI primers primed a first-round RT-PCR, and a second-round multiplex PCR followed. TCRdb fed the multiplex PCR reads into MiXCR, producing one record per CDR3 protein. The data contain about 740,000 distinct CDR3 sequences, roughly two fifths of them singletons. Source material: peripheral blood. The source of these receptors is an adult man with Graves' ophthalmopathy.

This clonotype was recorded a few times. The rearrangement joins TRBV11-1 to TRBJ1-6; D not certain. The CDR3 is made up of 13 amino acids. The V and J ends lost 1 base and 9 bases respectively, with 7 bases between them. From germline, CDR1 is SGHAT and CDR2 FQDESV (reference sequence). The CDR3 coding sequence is TGTGCCAGCAGCTTAGTTGAGGCTTCACCCCTCCACTTT. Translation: CASSLVEASPLHF.

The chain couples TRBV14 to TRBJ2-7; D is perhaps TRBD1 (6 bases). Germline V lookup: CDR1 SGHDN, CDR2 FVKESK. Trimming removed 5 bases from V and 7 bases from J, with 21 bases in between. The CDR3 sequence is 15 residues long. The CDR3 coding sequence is TGTGCCAGCAGCGAATTCCCACAGGGTCCGTGGGAGCAGTACTTC. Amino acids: CASSEFPQGPWEQYF.

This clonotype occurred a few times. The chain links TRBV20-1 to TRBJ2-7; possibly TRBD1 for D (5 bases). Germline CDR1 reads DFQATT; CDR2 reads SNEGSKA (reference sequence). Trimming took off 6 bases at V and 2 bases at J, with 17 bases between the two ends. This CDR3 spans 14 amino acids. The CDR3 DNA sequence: TGCAGTGCCCGCACCCCGGACAACGCCTACGAGCAGTACTTC. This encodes CSARTPDNAYEQYF.